These 25 T cell receptor beta chains were sequenced from one sample in a study of CD8+CD57+ T cells in acquired aplastic anemia. Patients chosen for sequencing had CD8+CD57+ cells that had expanded, as shown by flow cytometry. The template used for profiling TCR beta VDJ and CDR3 was genomic DNA. TCRdb processed the reads anew with MiXCR; each CDR3 protein has one entry. Of some 170,000 distinct CDR3 sequences in the sample, around 48% are singletons; the top ten hold about 1%. Specimen: sorted CD4+, CD8+, or CD8+CD57+ T cells (not recorded which) from PBMCs. These receptor sequences come from a human donor with aplastic anemia.

Of note for this clonotype: A read error is possible here, since a much larger clone lies one base away. The V gene is TRBV5-1, the J gene TRBJ2-3, with TRBD2 matching 8 bases. From germline, CDR1 is SGHRS and CDR2 YFSETQ. The CDR3 is 16 amino acids. V was pared by 3 bases and J by 5 bases, with 11 bases of the junction left unmatched. CDR3: CASSSPAGVGIDTQYF. CDR3 in DNA: TGCGCCAGCAGCTCACCAGCGGGGGTGGGCATAGATACGCAGTATTTT.

At least ten counts were recorded for this clonotype. The chain recombines TRBV5-8 with TRBJ2-7; D is tentatively TRBD1 or TRBD2 (5 bases each). Per the germline V gene, CDR1 is SGHTS and CDR2 is YDEGEE. The CDR3 spans 15 residues. Trimming pared 2 bases from V and 3 bases from J, leaving 15 bases between. The DNA for the CDR3 is TGTGCCAGCAGCTTAGTGTCTCAGGGAGTCTACGAGCAGTACTTC. It encodes CASSLVSQGVYEQYF.

The rearrangement links TRBV20-1 to TRBJ1-6; 8 positions match TRBD1. CDR3 length: 15 amino acids. Germline lookup yields CDR1 DFQATT and CDR2 SNEGSKA (reference sequence). CDR3 in DNA: TGCTGTACTAGAGATGTGGACAGGGCCGATTCACCCCTCCACTTT. It yields the protein CCTRDVDRADSPLHF.

This clonotype was detected many times. This sequence joins TRBV6-1 and TRBJ1-3, with 9 positions matching TRBD1. V lost 5 bases, J lost 7 bases, and 9 bases stayed unmatched. Germline CDR1 is MNHNS and CDR2 is SASEGT. The CDR3 has 15 amino acids. As DNA, the CDR3 is TGTGCCAGCAGTCGCCTGGGACAGGGCGGGAACACCATATATTTT. It specifies CASSRLGQGGNTIYF.

In this sample, this clonotype turned up many times. The chain links TRBV6-6 to TRBJ2-2, with a weak D call TRBD1 (6 bases). The CDR3 totals 15 residues. Looked up from germline, CDR1 is MNHNY and CDR2 is SVGAGI (reference sequence). V was shortened by 2 bases and J by 5 bases, with 12 bases between the two germline ends. The CDR3 here is CASSYQQGTTGELFF. CDR3 coding DNA: TGTGCCAGCAGTTACCAACAGGGTACGACCGGGGAGCTGTTTTTT.

This clonotype was counted between two and nine times. The chain recombines TRBV10-2 with TRBJ2-1; 13 positions match TRBD2. This CDR3 is 16 amino acids long. Trimming took 5 bases from V and 12 from J; bases not matched to a gene: 13. Germline values: CDR1 WSHSY, CDR2 SAAADI. The CDR3 here is CASSLGTSGTSLSQFF. The DNA of the CDR3 is TGCGCCAGCAGTCTTGGGACTAGCGGGACCTCTTTATCGCAGTTCTTC.

In nucleotides, the CDR3 is TGTGCCAGGATGCCCCTGAGCAATCAGCCCCAGCATTTT. It encodes CARMPLSNQPQHF. The chain recombines TRBV7-9 with TRBJ1-5, with unresolved D. Trimming took 9 bases from V and 1 from J, leaving 10 bases between them. Germline CDR1 SEHNR, CDR2 FQNEAQ (reference sequence). This CDR3 comprises 13 residues.

This clonotype was recorded only once. This rearrangement joins TRBV7-2 to TRBJ2-7; 8 nucleotides line up with TRBD1. The length of the CDR3 is 14 residues. The V gene end was trimmed by 4 bases and the J gene end by 9 bases; junction bases not matched to a gene: 11. The germline CDR1 and CDR2 sequences are SGHTA and FQGNSA. The CDR3 DNA follows: TGTGCCAGCAGCTCCGGACAGGGCGGTAGGTGGCAGTACTTC. This gives the protein CASSSGQGGRWQYF.

This clonotype was picked up many times. The V gene is TRBV4-2, the J gene TRBJ1-1; D gene unclear. CDR1 is LGHNA and CDR2 is YNFKEQ in the germline V gene. The CDR3 covers 13 residues. Between the trimmed V and J ends, which lost 0 bases and 4 bases, there was a span of 6 bases. CDR3 in amino acids: CASSQEQSTEAFF. In nucleotides, the CDR3 is TGTGCCAGCAGCCAAGAACAGTCCACTGAAGCTTTCTTT.

This clonotype was seen only a few times. It may be a read error: a sequence one base away is much more abundant. The chain couples TRBV12-3 or TRBV12-4 to TRBJ1-1; 7 nucleotides match TRBD1. CDR3 length: 13 residues. Written as DNA, the CDR3 is TGTGCCGGCAGTTTAGTACAGGGGTACGAAGCTTTCTTT. Translated: CAGSLVQGYEAFF.

This chain links TRBV28 with TRBJ1-5, with 10 bases fitting TRBD1. V dropped 6 bases and J dropped 4; count of bases not matched to a gene: 9. The CDR3 length is 16 residues. CDR1 is MDHEN and CDR2 is SYDVKM in the germline V gene. The CDR3 is CASSGSPGQGNQPQHF. The CDR3 coding sequence is TGTGCCAGCAGCGGGTCACCGGGACAGGGGAATCAGCCCCAGCATTTT.

The gene calls are TRBV24-1 and TRBJ2-1; 7 bases are a match to TRBD2. V gave up 9 bases and J gave up 8 bases; unmatched junction bases: 9. CDR3 size: 13 residues. Per the germline V gene, CDR1 is KGHDR and CDR2 is SFDVKD. The CDR3 protein is CATWGGSGHEQFF. CDR3 DNA: TGTGCCACCTGGGGGGGGAGTGGCCATGAGCAGTTCTTC.

The chain is built from TRBV12-3 or TRBV12-4 and TRBJ1-1, with 7 bases fitting TRBD1. With V trimmed by 1 base and J by 2 bases, 7 bases remained unmatched. CDR3 length: 16 residues. The CDR3 DNA sequence: TGTGCCAGCAGTTTAGGACAGGGATCGGCAAACACTGAAGCTTTCTTT. It yields the protein CASSLGQGSANTEAFF.

This clonotype appeared a single time. The chain combines TRBV20-1 with TRBJ2-7; 8 positions agree with TRBD2. The V segment lost 6 bases and the J segment 3 bases; nucleotides outside the gene matches: 7. Germline lookup yields CDR1 DFQATT and CDR2 SNEGSKA (reference sequence). CDR3 length: 13 residues. For the CDR3, the DNA is TGCAGTGCCAGGAGCGGGAGCCTCTACGAGCAGTACTTC. Its protein is CSARSGSLYEQYF.

This clonotype was recorded at least ten times. This chain uses TRBV28 with TRBJ1-1, with D tentatively TRBD1 (5 bases). This CDR3 spans 12 amino acids. The germline V and J ends were trimmed by 6 bases and 4 bases, with 9 bases remaining between them. Germline V CDR1 and CDR2: MDHEN, SYDVKM. CDR3 coding DNA: TGTGCCAGCAGGGGCGGGGGCACTGAAGCTTTCTTT. This encodes CASRGGGTEAFF.

This clonotype was counted a few times. V gene TRBV7-8 combines with J gene TRBJ2-3; 8 nucleotides match TRBD2. After removal of 5 bases from V and 3 bases from J, the junction contained 4 bases not matched to a gene. The CDR3 is 14 residues long. In germline, CDR1 is SGHVS, CDR2 FQNEAQ. CDR3 nucleotide sequence: TGTGCCAGCAGCCCGATAGCGGGAACAGATACGCAGTATTTT. This translates into CASSPIAGTDTQYF.

This clonotype was recorded many times. The CDR3 region is CASSFERETQYF. As DNA, the CDR3 is TGTGCCAGCAGCTTCGAACGGGAGACCCAGTACTTC. V is TRBV7-8 and J is TRBJ2-5; D remains unclear. V shed 3 bases and J shed 5 bases, with 7 bases lying between them. This CDR3 is built from 12 residues. CDR1 and CDR2 from the germline V gene are SGHVS and FQNEAQ.

This clonotype was observed a few times. The chain employs TRBV15 and TRBJ2-2; D is unresolved. CDR3 length: 14 amino acids. In germline, CDR1 is LNHNV, CDR2 YYDKDF (reference sequence). V dropped 3 bases and J dropped 7 bases, with 12 bases sitting between them. The CDR3 sequence: CATSRGNGHGELFF. CDR3 bases: TGTGCCACCAGCAGGGGAAACGGGCACGGGGAGCTGTTTTTT.

On this clonotype itself: With a much larger clone just one base away, this may be a read error. The V gene is TRBV4-3, the J gene TRBJ1-5, with D possibly TRBD1 on 5 matching bases. The CDR3 is 14 amino acids. The V and J ends lost 6 bases and 9 bases respectively, with 18 bases between them. Germline lookup yields CDR1 LGHNA and CDR2 YSLEER. CDR3: CASRQVTIRRPQHF. The CDR3 DNA reads as TGCGCCAGCAGACAGGTGACGATCCGACGGCCCCAGCATTTT.

This chain joins TRBV2 and TRBJ2-7, with 8 bases lining up with TRBD2. The trim removed 11 bases at V and 2 bases at J, leaving 5 bases unmatched. This CDR3 comprises 12 residues. CDR1 and CDR2 from the germline V gene are SNHLY and FYNNEI. The CDR3 nucleotides are TGTGCCTCCAACGGGGGGGCCTACGAGCAGTACTTC. Translation: CASNGGAYEQYF.

The chain carries TRBV15 and TRBJ1-2; unclear D gene. Trimming left V 6 bases short and J 0 bases short, with 8 bases between. The CDR3 covers 13 residues. Germline values: CDR1 LNHNV, CDR2 YYDKDF (reference sequence). In DNA form, the CDR3 reads TGTGCCACCAGGGAGGATACTAACTATGGCTACACCTTC. It translates to CATREDTNYGYTF.

The chain couples TRBV2 to TRBJ2-3; D remains unclear. Per germline, CDR1 SNHLY and CDR2 FYNNEI. The V end was cut by 4 bases, the J end by 5 bases, with 13 bases between. The CDR3 totals 14 residues. CDR3 sequence: CASSAQIGRDTQYF. The CDR3 nucleotides read TGTGCCAGCAGTGCCCAAATAGGCAGAGATACGCAGTATTTT.

This clonotype has a count of ten or more. This rearrangement joins TRBV14 to TRBJ2-1, with D maybe TRBD2 (6 bases). The V end was cut by 3 bases, the J end by 0 bases, with 18 bases between. The CDR3 covers 18 residues. Germline CDR1 reads SGHDN; CDR2 reads FVKESK. The CDR3 loop reads CASSQLLGGIGSYNEQFF. CDR3 nucleotides: TGTGCCAGCAGCCAGCTTTTAGGAGGGATAGGCTCCTACAATGAGCAGTTCTTC.

A few counts support this clonotype. The CDR3 reads CATVPLGDTQYF. The CDR3 DNA sequence: TGTGCCACCGTGCCACTTGGGGATACGCAGTATTTT. The chain has TRBV2 and TRBJ2-3; D gene unclear. The germline V gene has CDR1 SNHLY and CDR2 FYNNEI. The CDR3 spans 12 residues. Trimming cost V 10 bases and J 6 bases, with 14 bases left between them.

Written as DNA, the CDR3 is TGCAGTGCTAGAGATAAGGGGACAGGGGCCCTCCGGAGGACCCAGCATTTT. It is translated as CSARDKGTGALRRTQHF. The genes are TRBV20-1 and TRBJ1-5, with 10 positions matching TRBD1. This CDR3 has 17 residues. The germline gives CDR1 DFQATT, CDR2 SNEGSKA (reference sequence). V gave up 0 bases and J gave up 11 bases; unmatched junction bases: 16.